This T cell receptor (beta chain) is drawn from a study of cytomegalovirus exposure and HLA in healthy donors. Study-level findings and limits: A later analysis by the authors found several of the most significant clusters apparently linked to common viral pathogens. TCR beta V segments were, for the most part, productive about 90% or about 30% of the time in an earlier analysis.

With respect to this clone: Its matching antigen is unknown.

The PCR had 60 Vbeta and 13 Jbeta primers. TCRdb's table, derived via immunoSEQ multiplex PCR, lists solely in-frame clones and lacks some. This sample has approximately 150,000 clones; 81% occur once, and the top ten carry around 14%. Source material: PBMCs. The receptor's source is a woman in her fifties or sixties in good health and CMV-seronegative.

CDR3 bases: TGTGCCAGCAGCGTAGCCGGGGACAGCTATAATTCACCCCTCCACTTT. Translation: CASSVAGDSYNSPLHF. The J gene is TRBJ1-6, the V gene TRBV9, with TRBD1 matching over 7 bases. J lost 3 bases, V lost 0 bases, and 3 bases had no gene match. Germline V CDR1 and CDR2: SGDLS, YYNGEE. CDR3 size: 16 residues.